The 17 T cell receptor beta chains presented below share a single source sample, sequenced in a study of vaccination and CD4 T cells after COVID-19. The Oncomine TCR Beta short-read assay generated sequence data from the DNA of cultured CD4+ T cells. TCRdb passed the PCR reads through MiXCR, listing each CDR3 protein once. The sample lists about 20,000 distinct CDR3 sequences, 45% to 55% occurring once. Treatment reported: roughly 11-day PBMC culture with coronavirus spike peptide pools or control peptides (ViraFEST assay). The antigens for these receptors are not known. The sequencing input was CD4+ T cells from blood, cultured in vitro. These receptors originate from a human donor who had recovered from COVID-19.

The chain joins TRBV15 to TRBJ2-4; TRBD2 is a possible D gene (6 bases). The ends were cut back, 0 bases at V and 8 bases at J, with 11 bases in the middle. CDR1 and CDR2 from the germline V gene are LNHNV and YYDKDF (reference sequence). The CDR3 extends over 14 amino acids. The CDR3 sequence: CATSRELALDIQYF. For the CDR3, the DNA is TGTGCCACCAGCAGAGAACTAGCATTGGACATTCAGTACTTC.

The chain recombines TRBV9 with TRBJ2-5; TRBD2 agrees at 7 bases. Losses at the gene ends were 4 bases for V and 5 bases for J; bases not matched to a gene: 11. The CDR3 sequence is 15 residues long. Germline CDR1 reads SGDLS; CDR2 reads YYNGEE. This CDR3 reads CASSPQGGIGETQYF. The CDR3 nucleotides read TGTGCCAGCAGCCCCCAGGGAGGGATTGGGGAGACCCAGTACTTC.

The rearrangement links TRBV18 to TRBJ1-2; 7 bases fit TRBD1. Germline lookup yields CDR1 KGHSH and CDR2 LQKENI. J gave up 4 bases and V 2 bases, and 4 bases lay outside the gene matches. CDR3 length equals 14 residues. Here the CDR3 reads CASSPSGGRYGYTF. DNA of the CDR3: TGTGCCAGCTCACCATCAGGGGGTCGCTATGGCTACACCTTC.

The CDR3 spells CASSRGGQGRNIQYF. The CDR3 DNA follows: TGTGCCAGCAGCCGTGGTGGACAGGGGAGGAACATTCAGTACTTC. J is TRBJ2-5 and V is TRBV7-3; 9 nucleotides agree with TRBD1. The J call may be mistaken, given a closer DNA end match to TRBJ2-4. The length of the CDR3 is 15 residues. CDR1 and CDR2 from the germline V gene are SGHTA and FQGTGA.

The V call is TRBV7-2, the J call TRBJ2-5; the match to TRBD2 covers 10 bases. Germline loops: CDR1 SGHTA, CDR2 FQGNSA. The CDR3 consists of 14 residues. With V trimmed by 4 bases and J by 2 bases, 1 base remained unmatched. CDR3 DNA sequence: TGTGCCAGCAGCTCGACTAGCGGGCAAGAGACCCAGTACTTC. This codes for CASSSTSGQETQYF.

The CDR3 DNA is TGCGCCAGCAGCCAGTTGGGGAGGGCCGCCGGGACAAGCGGTGAAGCTTTCTTT. Its protein is CASSQLGRAAGTSGEAFF. The chain recombines TRBV5-1 with TRBJ1-1; tentative D call: TRBD1 (6 bases). The germline V gene has CDR1 SGHRS and CDR2 YFSETQ. Between the trimmed V and J ends, which lost 4 bases and 7 bases, there was a span of 29 bases. The CDR3 consists of 18 residues. The full variable domain, rest sourced from reference TRBV5-1 and TRBJ1-1, is KAGVTQTPRYLIKTRGQQVTLSCSPISGHRSVSWYQQTPGQGLQFLFEYFSETQRNKGNFPGRFSGRQFSNSRSEMNVSTLELGDSALYLCASSQLGRAAGTSGEAFFGQGTRLTVV.

This clonotype was seen more than once but under ten times. The chain employs TRBV4-3 and TRBJ1-5; possibly TRBD1 for D (6 bases). Trimming stripped 0 bases from V and 2 bases from J, with 8 bases between. CDR1 is LGHNA and CDR2 is YSLEER in the germline V gene. There are 15 residues in the CDR3. For the CDR3, the DNA is TGCGCCAGCAGCCAAGAAGCAGGGGGCAATCAGCCCCAGCATTTT. The encoded protein is CASSQEAGGNQPQHF.

The chain combines TRBV4-1 with TRBJ2-7, with 14 bases identical to TRBD2. V lost 4 bases and J lost 5; bases outside the gene matches: 1. The CDR3 length is 14 residues. The germline V gene has CDR1 MGHRA and CDR2 YSYEKL. The CDR3 DNA follows: TGCGCCAGCAGCCCGGGACTAGCGGGAGACGAGCAGTACTTC. Protein sequence: CASSPGLAGDEQYF.

The chain couples TRBV6-1 to TRBJ2-7; 12 bases map to TRBD2. Germline CDR1 MNHNS, CDR2 SASEGT. There are 13 residues in the CDR3. V shed 8 bases and J 1 base; nucleotides not matched to a gene: 0. CDR3 sequence: CASGLAGSYEQYF. The CDR3 nucleotides read TGTGCCAGCGGACTAGCGGGGTCCTACGAGCAGTACTTC.

CDR3 DNA: TGTGCCAGCAGCGTAGCGAGGATATCGGGGAATTCACCCCTCCACTTT. Residues: CASSVARISGNSPLHF. The gene calls are TRBV5-8 and TRBJ1-6; D is undetermined. Germline lookup yields CDR1 SGHTS and CDR2 YDEGEE. This CDR3 contains 16 residues. V lost 4 bases and J 7 bases, leaving 18 bases between the germline ends.

This clonotype was seen just once. The chain uses TRBV18 and TRBJ2-2; 7 bases fit TRBD1. After removal of 3 bases from V and 4 bases from J, the junction contained 11 bases not matched to a gene. CDR1 KGHSH and CDR2 LQKENI come from the germline V gene. CDR3 length: 17 amino acids. The CDR3 reads CASSPQGQRVGTGELFF. The CDR3 nucleotides are TGTGCCAGCTCACCGCAGGGACAGCGTGTGGGCACCGGGGAGCTGTTTTTT.

This clonotype occurred a few times. The gene calls are TRBV12-3 or TRBV12-4 and TRBJ1-2; D remains ambiguous. Between the trimmed V and J ends, which lost 2 bases and 1 base, there was a span of 8 bases. This CDR3 is 14 amino acids long. The CDR3 nucleotides read TGTGCCAGCAGTTTACAGCCAAGTAACTATGGCTACACCTTC. This translates into CASSLQPSNYGYTF.

This clonotype was seen a handful of times. This chain links TRBV27 with TRBJ1-1, with a possible D match to TRBD1 (5 bases). The germline V gene encodes CDR1 MNHEY and CDR2 SMNVEV (reference sequence). This CDR3 spans 12 amino acids. The V end lost 6 bases, the J end lost 10 bases, and 15 bases lay between the germline ends. DNA of the CDR3: TGTGCCAGCAGGTCGCCGGGACGGAGAGCTTTCTTT. This encodes CASRSPGRRAFF.

The sample holds a few counts of this clonotype. The chain has TRBV7-9 and TRBJ1-1, with a tentative D call TRBD1 (5 bases). V was cut by 3 bases and J by 2 bases, with 7 bases left in between. CDR1 is SEHNR, CDR2 FQNEAQ, per germline (reference sequence). There are 13 residues in the CDR3. The CDR3 loop reads CASSFQGNTEAFF. CDR3 nucleotide sequence: TGTGCCAGCAGCTTCCAGGGCAACACTGAAGCTTTCTTT.

V and J are TRBV12-3 or TRBV12-4 and TRBJ1-2; no clear D. The CDR3 length is 12 residues. Between the trimmed V and J ends, which lost 3 bases and 7 bases, there was a span of 9 bases. The DNA of the CDR3 is TGTGCCAGCAGTTTCGGCGACGGTGGCTACACCTTC. Translated: CASSFGDGGYTF.

This chain links TRBV11-1 with TRBJ1-1; the D is unclear. The CDR3 covers 14 residues. The germline V gene has CDR1 SGHAT and CDR2 FQDESV (reference sequence). V was trimmed by 2 bases and J by 0 bases, leaving 7 bases between them. CDR3 amino acids: CASSLTQLNTEAFF. CDR3 nucleotide sequence: TGTGCCAGCAGCTTAACACAGCTGAACACTGAAGCTTTCTTT.

This chain uses TRBV25-1 with TRBJ1-2, with 9 bases aligning to TRBD1. Per the germline V gene, CDR1 is MGHDK and CDR2 is SYGVNS. V was pared by 4 bases and J by 1 base, with 10 bases of the junction left unmatched. The CDR3 is 17 amino acids. The CDR3 DNA reads as TGTGCCAGCAGTGGCGAGGACAGGGGCAGGATTAACTATGGCTACACCTTC. This translates into CASSGEDRGRINYGYTF.